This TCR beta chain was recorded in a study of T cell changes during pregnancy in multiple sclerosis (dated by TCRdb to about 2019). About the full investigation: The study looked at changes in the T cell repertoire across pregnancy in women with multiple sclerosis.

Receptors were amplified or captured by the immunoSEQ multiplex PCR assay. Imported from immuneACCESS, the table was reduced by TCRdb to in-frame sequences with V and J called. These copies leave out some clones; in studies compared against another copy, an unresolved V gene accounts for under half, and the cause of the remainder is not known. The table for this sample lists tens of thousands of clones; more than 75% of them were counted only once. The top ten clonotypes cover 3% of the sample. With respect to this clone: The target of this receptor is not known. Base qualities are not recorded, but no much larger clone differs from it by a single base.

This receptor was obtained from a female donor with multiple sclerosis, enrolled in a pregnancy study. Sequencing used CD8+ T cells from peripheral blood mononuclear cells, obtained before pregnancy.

The CDR3 is CASRGLERDEQFF. The nucleotide sequence reads as follows: TGTGCCAGCAGGGGGCTCGAACGGGATGAGCAGTTCTTC. Recombination linked TRBV6-5 to TRBJ2-1; a tentative D match to TRBD1 spans 5 bases. V is shortened by 6 bases, J by 8 bases, and the region joining them spans 14 bases. Based on the germline V gene, the CDR1 and CDR2 sequences are MNHEY and SVGAGI. The CDR3 measures 13 amino acids from cysteine to phenylalanine. CDR3 DNA only is kept here, 39 bases in frame from base 1.